This TCR beta chain was recorded in a study of technical replicates of blood from several donors. Germline values: CDR1 WNHNN, CDR2 SYGVQD (reference sequence). The CDR3 totals 15 residues. Trimming took 11 bases from V and 7 from J; bases not matched to a gene: 16. Profiling relied on immunoSEQ multiplex PCR, and the TCRdb table lists in-frame clones only, not all of them. The sample holds about 97,000 clones, approximately 96% seen once. This rearrangement joins TRBV10-1 to TRBJ2-1; TRBD2 matches 8 bases. This TCR came from a human donor in good health. The sequenced sample was T cells isolated from PBMCs. The CDR3 nucleotides read TGCGCCGATCCCCCCAGACTAGCGTTTATGAATGAGCAGTTCTTC. As protein: CADPPRLAFMNEQFF.